These T cell receptor beta chains were read from a single sample in a study of blood T cell repertoires in COVID-19. Sequencing was performed with immunoSEQ multiplex PCR; in TCRdb, only in-frame clones are kept and a portion is missing. The sample lists around 250,000 clones, 85% to 95% occurring once. The sequencing sample was made of PBMCs or T cells enriched from blood (not recorded which). The receptors derive from a man in his forties or fifties who had been exposed to COVID-19. Each CDR3 is given with its conserved first and last residue. The order of the fields is D gene, V gene, J gene, clone size, CDR3 protein, CDR3 DNA. The D gene is left open where the match is weak. Only part of the rows carry a size: once, few, many, or a class if the clone is expanded.

TRBD1	TRBV29-1	TRBJ2-1	NA	CSTGGLMDEQFF	TGCAGCACAGGGGGGCTTATGGATGAGCAGTTCTTC
TRBD2	TRBV3-1/TRBV3-2	TRBJ2-3	NA	CASSKVAGGPMDTQYF	TGTGCCAGCAGTAAGGTGGCGGGGGGCCCCATGGATACGCAGTATTTT
NA	TRBV25-1	TRBJ2-3	once	CASSEIRQENTDTQYF	TGTGCCAGCAGTGAAATTCGACAAGAAAACACAGATACGCAGTATTTT
TRBD1	TRBV18	TRBJ2-5	NA	CASSPPRTGQETQYF	TGTGCCAGCTCACCACCCAGGACAGGGCAAGAGACCCAGTACTTC
TRBD1	TRBV6-5	TRBJ2-1	NA	CASRRQGVSYNEQFF	TGTGCCAGCAGAAGACAGGGGGTGTCCTACAATGAGCAGTTCTTC
NA	TRBV5-1	TRBJ2-3	NA	CASSPPGGNTDTQYF	TGCGCCAGCAGCCCGCCAGGGGGGAACACAGATACGCAGTATTTT
TRBD1	TRBV5-1	TRBJ1-4	NA	CASSPLGQGGGKLFF	TGCGCCAGCAGCCCACTCGGACAGGGGGGTGGAAAACTGTTTTTT
TRBD2	TRBV5-6	TRBJ2-1	NA	CASSLVSSGLTYNEQFF	TGTGCCAGCAGCTTGGTTTCTAGCGGCTTAACCTACAATGAGCAGTTCTTC
NA	TRBV18	TRBJ2-7	NA	CASSPPTYEQYF	TGTGCCAGCTCACCTCCTACCTACGAGCAGTACTTC
TRBD1	TRBV18	TRBJ1-1	NA	CASSPGTGGFGEAFF	TGTGCCAGCTCACCAGGGACAGGGGGTTTTGGTGAAGCTTTCTTT
TRBD1	TRBV11-3	TRBJ2-6	NA	CASSGGQGVSGANVLTF	TGTGCCAGCAGCGGGGGACAGGGGGTGTCTGGGGCCAACGTCCTGACTTTC
NA	TRBV25-1	TRBJ2-1	NA	CASSEPASSYNEQFF	TGTGCCAGCAGTGAACCTGCCAGCTCCTACAATGAGCAGTTCTTC
NA	TRBV28	TRBJ2-1	once	CASSLAGDYEQFF	TGTGCCAGCAGTCTAGCCGGAGACTATGAGCAGTTCTTC
NA	TRBV27	TRBJ1-1	NA	CASSFNSMNTEAFF	TGTGCCAGCAGTTTTAACAGCATGAACACTGAAGCTTTCTTT
TRBD2	TRBV18	TRBJ2-1	NA	CASSRLLAGGYNEQFF	TGTGCCAGCTCACGTCTTCTAGCGGGAGGCTACAATGAGCAGTTCTTC
TRBD2	TRBV24-1	TRBJ2-7	NA	CATAGGANSYEQYF	TGTGCCACCGCGGGGGGGGCAAACTCCTACGAGCAGTACTTC
TRBD1	TRBV4-1	TRBJ2-5	NA	CASSRQGQSETQYF	TGCGCCAGCAGCCGCCAGGGACAGTCCGAGACCCAGTACTTC
TRBD1	TRBV12-5	TRBJ2-7	NA	CASGLVVGQSYEQYF	TGTGCTAGTGGTTTGGTAGTGGGACAGAGCTACGAGCAGTACTTC
NA	TRBV29-1	TRBJ1-1	NA	CSVQTGMNTEAFF	TGCAGCGTCCAGACAGGCATGAACACTGAAGCTTTCTTT
NA	TRBV5-6	TRBJ1-1	NA	CASREEQGLNTEAFF	TGTGCCAGCAGGGAGGAACAGGGATTGAACACTGAAGCTTTCTTT
NA	TRBV6-5	TRBJ1-1	NA	CASSYSHDRNTEAFF	TGTGCCAGCAGTTACTCCCACGACAGAAACACTGAAGCTTTCTTT
NA	TRBV30	TRBJ2-7	NA	CAWTGLDEQYF	TGTGCCTGGACAGGGCTAGACGAGCAGTACTTC
NA	TRBV6-5	TRBJ2-6	NA	CASSTGSGANVLTF	TGTGCCAGCAGCACAGGGTCTGGGGCCAACGTCCTGACTTTC
TRBD2	TRBV3-1/TRBV3-2	TRBJ2-7	NA	CASSQVSGSSEQYF	TGTGCCAGCAGCCAAGTTAGCGGGAGTAGCGAGCAGTACTTC
NA	TRBV21-1	TRBJ1-4	NA	CASSPAPMGNEKLFF	TGTGCCAGCAGTCCGGCTCCGATGGGCAATGAAAAACTGTTTTTT
TRBD1	TRBV6-6	TRBJ1-5	NA	CASSSTGGRQPQHF	TGTGCCAGCAGTTCGACAGGGGGCCGGCAGCCCCAGCATTTT
NA	TRBV27	TRBJ1-5	NA	CASSSTGGPQHF	TGTGCCAGCAGTTCCACCGGAGGGCCCCAGCATTTT
TRBD2	TRBV4-3	TRBJ2-1	NA	CASSRRLAGGNEQFF	TGCGCCAGCAGCCGCAGACTAGCCGGGGGAAATGAGCAGTTCTTC